Described below is a single TCR beta chain sequence and its context. Only one count was recorded for this clone. Its antigen specificity is not known. No base quality information exists; no much larger clone differs at one position. The data are from a study of shared clonotypes between healthy human individuals (dated by TCRdb to 2018 to 2020). Regarding the study in general: A few men and two women, aged 18 to 49 years, made up the cohort. Between about 0.8 and 9 billion PBMCs per donor were obtained by leukapheresis. Different laboratories and diverse techniques were used to prepare libraries and sequence TCR repertoires, to increase sequencing depth and limit assay-specific biases. To estimate repertoire size and how much clonotypes are shared between individuals, the study performed deep sequencing of blood TCR repertoires from a handful of healthy adults. What the work shows at the level of the full study, not this receptor alone: Sampling was restricted to blood, and TCR repertoires in tissue are likely to differ from TCR repertoires in blood. Because the study included a small number of donors, the genetic and exposure-history diversity represented was limited. Pairwise subsampling indicated that sequencing depth was expected to affect the degree of clonotype sharing among donors.

The donors were healthy, HIV-negative adults who had no recently reported acute infections or vaccinations. Only Caucasian adults living in Nashville, Tennessee, USA were represented among the donors. In the unsorted samples, 70 million to 90 million PBMCs were counted, and genomic DNA was extracted using the QIAamp DNA Blood Mini kit. Blood was obtained by leukapheresis, after which PBMCs were separated by Ficoll-Histopaque density gradient centrifugation and cryopreserved in liquid nitrogen vapor phase. The CDR3 measures 16 amino acids from cysteine to phenylalanine. Of the read, only the CDR3 DNA is kept; its 48 bases are in frame from base 1. V is cut by 0 bases and J by 5 bases, and the space between the germline ends is 17 bases. Reading the germline V gene gives CDR1 SGHRS and CDR2 YFSETQ. TCR CDR3 regions were amplified from genomic DNA by multiplex PCR using the deep immunoSEQ assay. For each cell subset, the extracted genomic DNA was distributed evenly across all wells of several immunoSEQ 96-well plates, and each plate served as one replicate. Each replicate PCR for unsorted PBMC received roughly 300 ng genomic DNA, equal to approximately 29,000 T cell genomes. Genomic DNA from unsorted PBMC was sequenced over ten immunoSEQ deep assay plates. Purified libraries were measured with a Qubit 3.0 fluorometer, size-checked on a Bioanalyzer 2100, and measured again with the KAPA Library Quantification kit. Every immunoSEQ 96-well plate was sequenced on a dedicated single-read 150-cycle Illumina NextSeq 550 flow cell. As for the original processing: Because the immunoSEQ output held only junctional sequences and lacked quality scores, the filtering could not match the filtering applied to full-length reads. Sequences were annotated with PyIR, a Python wrapper for IgBLAST v1.9, using IMGT germline references to assign V/J genes and CDR3. Reads were removed for weak V/J assignments (E-value above 1e-6), missing CDR3, stop codons, out-of-frame junctions, or ambiguous translated residues. A V3J clonotype was defined by an identical inferred V gene, J gene, and CDR3 amino acid sequence. The percentage overlap between two repertoires was calculated by dividing the number of shared unique clonotypes by the size of the smaller repertoire. Richness of each repertoire was evaluated using RTK rarefaction, the Chao1 estimator, and Recon v2.1 estimates of unobserved clonotypes. This immuneACCESS table, as held by TCRdb, lists in-frame sequences with V and J called but not all clones. Of the missing ones, under half trace to an unresolved V gene in checked studies; the others have no known cause. V, J and clone size were drawn from that table, and D and trimming were deduced from the DNA. The sample data list approximately 460,000 clones, and more than 70% of these were observed just once. The ten top clones hold about 12% of the sample.

The sequence joins TRBV5-1 to TRBJ2-5; the D segment is perhaps TRBD1 or TRBD2, each sharing 5 matched bases. Sequencing was carried out using PBMCs. This TCR was recovered from a woman between 40 and 55 years old in good health. Some clones in this sample may be carry-over from other donors' samples. The bases are TGCGCCAGCAGCTTGGCCTTGGCAGGGACGGGCGAGACCCAGTACTTC. Translated, it reads CASSLALAGTGETQYF.